This TCR beta chain was captured by sequencing in a study of CD8 T cells in Susac syndrome. General observations from the study: The CD4+ T cell repertoires that were profiled in Susac syndrome showed no clonal expansion.

The T cells that were sequenced for TCR beta were CD8+ and CD4+ cells from blood. CDR3 length: 14 residues. Germline CDR1 reads KGHSH; CDR2 reads LQKENI. The V end was cut by 5 bases, the J end by 6 bases, with 17 bases between. With regard to this clonotype: The antigen is undetermined.

Random-hexamer reverse transcription was applied to roughly 0.5 to 1 ug RNA. By means of immunoSEQ multiplex PCR, TCR beta CDR3 spanning 54 Vbeta and 13 Jbeta underwent amplification. Each CDR3 protein gets one entry after TCRdb re-called the immunoSEQ multiplex PCR reads with MiXCR. The repertoire holds some 180,000 distinct CDR3 sequences, 90% to 95% seen once, with around 0.085% in the top ten. The chain links TRBV18 to TRBJ2-7, with no clear D. The sequence derives from a human donor with Susac syndrome. The sample comprised CD4+ T cells from PBMCs. In DNA form, the CDR3 reads TGTGCCAGCTCAGACACTCAGGAGCTGGGCGAGCAGTACTTC. It codes for CASSDTQELGEQYF. The entire variable domain, with the rest obtained from reference TRBV18 and TRBJ2-7, is as follows: NAGVMQNPRHLVRRRGQEARLRCSPMKGHSHVYWYRQLPEEGLKFMVYLQKENIIDESGMPKERFSAEFPKEGPSILRIQQVVRGDSAAYFCASSDTQELGEQYFGPGTRLTVT.